This T cell receptor (beta chain) derives from a study of T cells in narcolepsy. Measured with immunoSEQ multiplex PCR; TCRdb has only the in-frame clones, and not every one. The data hold 35,000 or so clones, with approximately 85% observed a single time. Looked up from germline, CDR1 is LGHNA and CDR2 is YNFKEQ. V gave up 3 bases and J gave up 4 bases, with 23 bases separating them. This CDR3 has 18 amino acids. The sequencing input was CD45RA- memory CD4+ T cells from PBMCs. The rearrangement links TRBV4-2 to TRBJ2-3; no clear D gene. The clonotype was recovered from a human donor with narcolepsy. CDR3 bases: TGTGCCAGCAGCCAGAACATACTTCCATCCAGCGACGCAGATACGCAGTATTTT. Protein product: CASSQNILPSSDADTQYF.